This TCR beta chain was captured in a study of glioma-infiltrating T cells after dendritic cell vaccination. Overall study context: Glioblastoma patients came from Phase I and II dendritic cell vaccination trials. Three intradermal dendritic cell vaccine injections were given every two weeks. Dendritic cells derived from monocytes and pulsed with autologous tumor lysate formed the vaccine.

The study's findings and limits: Higher TCR clonality did not directly relate to longer survival.

As for this clone: Its antigen is not identified.

Trimming shortened V by 0 bases and J by 7 bases, and 4 bases separated the two germline ends. Looked up from germline, CDR1 is SGHNT and CDR2 is YENEEA. The CDR3 consists of 13 residues. The assay was immunoSEQ multiplex PCR, and TCRdb's table has in-frame clones only and misses some. This table has around 97,000 clones, 81% appearing once. Specimen: blood, collected before dendritic cell vaccination. The source is a human donor with glioblastoma. This sequence joins TRBV11-3 and TRBJ1-6; D not certain. CDR3 DNA: TGTGCCAGCAGCTTAGATGAGAATTCACCCCTCCACTTT. Its protein is CASSLDENSPLHF.